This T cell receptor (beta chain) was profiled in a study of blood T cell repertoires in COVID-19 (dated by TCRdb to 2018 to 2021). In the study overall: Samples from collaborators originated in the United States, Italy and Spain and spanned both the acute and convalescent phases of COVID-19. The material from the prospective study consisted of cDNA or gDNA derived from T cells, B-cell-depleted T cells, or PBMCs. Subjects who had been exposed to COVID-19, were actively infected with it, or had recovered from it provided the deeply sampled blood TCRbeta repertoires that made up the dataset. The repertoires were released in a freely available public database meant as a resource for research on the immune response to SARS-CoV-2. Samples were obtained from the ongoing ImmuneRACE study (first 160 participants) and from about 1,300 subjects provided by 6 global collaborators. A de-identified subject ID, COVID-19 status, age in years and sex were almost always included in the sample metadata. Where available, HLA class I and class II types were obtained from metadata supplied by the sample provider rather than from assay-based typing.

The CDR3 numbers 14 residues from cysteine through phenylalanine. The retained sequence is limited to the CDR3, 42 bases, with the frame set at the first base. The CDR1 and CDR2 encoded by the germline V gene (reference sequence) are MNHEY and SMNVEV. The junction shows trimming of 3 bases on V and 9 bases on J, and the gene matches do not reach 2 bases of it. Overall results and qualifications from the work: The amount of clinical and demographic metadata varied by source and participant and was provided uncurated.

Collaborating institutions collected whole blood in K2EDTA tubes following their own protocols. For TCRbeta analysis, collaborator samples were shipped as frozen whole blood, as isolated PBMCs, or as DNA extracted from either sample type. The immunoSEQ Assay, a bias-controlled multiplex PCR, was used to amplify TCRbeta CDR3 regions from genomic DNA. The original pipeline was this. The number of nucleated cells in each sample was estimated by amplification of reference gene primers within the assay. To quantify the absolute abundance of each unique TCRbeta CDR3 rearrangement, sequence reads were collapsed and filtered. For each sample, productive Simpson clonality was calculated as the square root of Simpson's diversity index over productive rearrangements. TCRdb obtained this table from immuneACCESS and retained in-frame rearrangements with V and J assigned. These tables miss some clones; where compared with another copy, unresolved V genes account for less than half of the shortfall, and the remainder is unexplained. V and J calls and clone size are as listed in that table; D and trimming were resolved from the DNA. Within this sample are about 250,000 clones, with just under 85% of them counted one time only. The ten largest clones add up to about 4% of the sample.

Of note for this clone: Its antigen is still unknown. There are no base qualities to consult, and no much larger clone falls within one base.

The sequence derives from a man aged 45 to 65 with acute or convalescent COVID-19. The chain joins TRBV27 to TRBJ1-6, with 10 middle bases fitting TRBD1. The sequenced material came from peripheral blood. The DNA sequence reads TGTGCCAGCAGTTTTGACAGGGGGCTTTCACCCCTCCACTTT. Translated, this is CASSFDRGLSPLHF.